The subject of this entry is one T cell receptor (beta chain). Its antigen is currently unknown. This CDR3 spans 15 amino acids. Trimming left V 1 base short and J 5 bases short, with 14 bases between. Germline V gene data show CDR1 as SGHTA and CDR2 as FQGNSA. The entirety of the isolated RNA underwent reverse transcription, so expressed TCRB transcripts were sequenced. Produced via immunoSEQ multiplex PCR; TCRdb's table is partial and in-frame only. The sample shows 350,000 to 400,000 clones, 10% to 15% of them seen only once. These data originate in a study of beta chain features in type 1 diabetes. At the level of the study: Healthy donors and patients showed comparable age, gender and cell yields.

Central memory, naive, regulatory and stem cell-like memory CD4+ cells were sorted by CD45RO/CCR7/CD25/CD127/CD95/CD27. Whole-study results and caveats: All four CD4+ subsets of Type 1 diabetes patients contained TCRB CDR3s that were moderately but significantly shorter. Junctions at VDJ sites from type 1 diabetes patients had fewer insertions and more deletions.

Sequences were obtained from naive CD4+ T cells from blood. The sequence was collected from a woman aged 18 to 35 with type 1 diabetes. The chain combines TRBV7-2 with TRBJ1-1; D gene unclear. Written as DNA, the CDR3 is TGTGCCAGCAGCTTAGTGGCGGGAGGTACTACTGAAGCTTTCTTT. Amino acid sequence: CASSLVAGGTTEAFF.